The entry that follows covers one T cell receptor beta chain sequence. Generated by immunoSEQ multiplex PCR, the TCRdb table keeps only in-frame clones and is missing some. The profile shows a few hundred thousand clones, 90% of them singletons. This sample was taken from a study of blood T cell repertoires in COVID-19. Germline assignment: CDR1 LNHDA and CDR2 SQIVND (reference sequence). Trimming left V 2 bases short and J 5 bases short, with 13 bases between. The CDR3 contains 15 residues. The clonotype originates from a woman in her fifties or sixties with COVID-19, enrolled during active disease. The sequenced sample consisted of peripheral blood. This chain links TRBV19 with TRBJ1-5, with TRBD1 as a possible D gene (5 bases). CDR3 in DNA: TGTGCCAGTAGTATATCGGGTAGGGGCGATCAGCCCCAGCATTTT. Translating it yields CASSISGRGDQPQHF.